This TCR beta chain came from a study of T cells after yellow fever vaccination (dated by TCRdb to between 2017 and 2020). Looking at the study overall: The SMART-Seq v4 Ultra Low Input RNA kit was used to prepare libraries from fractions with low cell numbers. To track T-cell clones before and after primary and booster YFV17D yellow fever vaccination, bulk TCR alpha and beta repertoires were sequenced longitudinally. The cohort comprised two healthy male donors, one aged 18 to 30 and one aged 30 to 40 years. Bulk PBMC replicates and cell subsets were isolated from blood drawn at multiple timepoints before and after both primary and secondary immunization.

What the study reported, not specific to this receptor: Most clones expanded after primary vaccination were re-detected after the booster (around 96% of CD4 and 88% of CD8), suggesting broad memory maintenance. Compared with the primary T-cell response, the secondary T-cell response was faster but weaker, reaching its peak on day 5 rather than on day 15. FACS-sorted repertoires could contain abundant contaminating clonotypes from the bulk population, so computational filtering was required. A small share of clonotypes was detected in both CD4 and CD8 compartments, with the overlap likely arising from convergent recombination. The study included only a couple of donors, which limits how far the findings can be generalized.

V is cut back by 1 base and J by 3 bases, with 10 bases in the junction unmatched. Reading from cysteine to phenylalanine, the CDR3 counts 17 amino acids. The kept DNA is CDR3 alone, 51 bases in frame from the first base. As encoded in the germline V gene (reference sequence), CDR1 is SGHNT while CDR2 is YYREEE. The data were produced on an Illumina NovaSeq 6000. TCR cDNA was synthesized by 5'RACE template switching, through which a universal primer site and unique molecular identifiers were introduced. Priming for cDNA synthesis came from both the TCR alpha and TCR beta constant segments. Library amplification used two PCR steps, and the second PCR step added sample barcodes and sequencing adapters. Libraries were sequenced on Illumina HiSeq 2500 (2x100 bp) or NovaSeq (2x150 bp). Per the original workflow: MIGEC handled demultiplexing of reads and collapsing into UMI consensus sequences, while MiXCR performed V(D)J alignment. Vaccine-responding clonotypes were identified with edgeR using replicate PBMC samples, with FDR below 0.01 and a log2 fold change above 5 up to day 15 being required. Each bulk clonotype was labeled CD4 or CD8 based on which sequenced repertoire, CD4 or CD8, contained the clonotype at higher abundance. TCRdb cleaned the public reads at Q25 with fastp, built clones with MiXCR and kept in-frame beta chains. Rows merge per CDR3 protein into single entries with the most common DNA and genes. TCRdb, not the original authors, processed these V and J calls. The sample records approximately 120,000 distinct CDR3 sequences, over 8% of which are singletons. The ten largest make up almost 40% of the sample.

Interpreted using the paper, the treatment or condition label stands for: live attenuated yellow fever vaccine strain. A standard Ficoll-Paque protocol was used to isolate PBMCs from peripheral blood. CD4 and CD8 T-cell fractions were isolated with Dynabeads CD4 and CD8 positive selection kits. TriZol was used to extract RNA from bulk PBMCs, CD4 and CD8 fractions, and dextramer-positive and dextramer-negative fractions. The sample holds a few counts of this clonotype. The specificity of this receptor is unknown. Per-base qualities were not stored, and no clone one base away is much larger. The rearranged chain carries TRBV5-4 and TRBJ2-4; 7 nucleotides in the junction match TRBD2. This TCR was sampled from a man between 18 and 29 years old who received the YFV17D yellow fever vaccine. Specimen: CD8+ T cells sorted from PBMCs, collected on the day of the yellow fever booster vaccination. The DNA reads TGTGCCAGCAGCTTGCAGGGTGGCGGCGGGGGCAAAAACATTCAGTACTTC. It translates to CASSLQGGGGGKNIQYF.